This T cell receptor beta chain appears in the sequencing data of a study of blood T cell repertoires in COVID-19 (dated by TCRdb to 2019 to 2021). Background for the entire study: The collaborator samples originated in the United States, Italy and Spain and spanned the acute and convalescent phases of COVID-19. Deeply sampled blood TCRbeta repertoires from subjects exposed to, actively infected with, or recovered from COVID-19 were included in the dataset. The prospective study material was composed of cDNA or gDNA derived from T cells, B-cell-depleted T cells, or PBMCs. Nearly every sample came with metadata listing a de-identified subject ID, COVID-19 status, age in years and sex. Where available, HLA class I and class II types were obtained from metadata supplied by the sample provider rather than from assay-based typing. The repertoires were released in a freely available public database meant as a resource for research on the immune response to SARS-CoV-2. The samples were drawn from the first 160 participants of the ongoing ImmuneRACE study and from 1,200 or so subjects provided by 6 global collaborators. The investigation overall reported the following: How much clinical and demographic metadata was included differed by source and by participant, and the metadata was provided uncurated.

The sample holds one count of this clone. What antigen it recognizes has not been identified. Base-call qualities are not available, and no considerably larger clone is one nucleotide away. The collaborating institutions used their own protocols to collect whole blood in K2EDTA tubes. For TCRbeta analysis, collaborator samples were shipped as frozen whole blood, as isolated PBMCs, or as DNA extracted from either sample type. Its CDR3 holds 14 amino acids, cysteine through phenylalanine. Only the CDR3 region is kept as DNA, spanning 42 bases read in frame from base 1. The germline V gene provides CDR1 MNHEY and CDR2 SVGAGI. V loses 2 bases of germline sequence and J loses 4 bases, and the interval between the two ends is 12 bases. TCRbeta CDR3 regions were amplified from genomic DNA using the immunoSEQ Assay, a bias-controlled multiplex PCR. The study's own analysis went as follows. Nucleated cell counts per sample were estimated from amplification of reference gene primers within the assay. Sequence reads were collapsed and filtered to measure the absolute abundance of every unique TCRbeta CDR3 rearrangement. Productive Simpson clonality was computed per sample as the square root of Simpson's diversity index over productive rearrangements. TCRdb carries this immuneACCESS record with in-frame sequences only. Its versions omit some clonotypes, under half of them owing to an unresolved V gene in the studies checked, with the rest unexplained. V, J and clone size are those of that table, while D and trimming were read from the DNA. Recorded for this sample are about 78,000 clones; 80% to 95% of them occurred a single time. Around 1% of the sample is taken by the ten largest.

Rearrangement joined TRBV6-5 to TRBJ2-7; TRBD2 could be the D gene, as 7 bases match. Material for sequencing was peripheral blood. The clonotype originates from a woman aged 50 to 60 in a cohort sampled during active COVID-19. The bases are TGTGCCAGCAGTTACCTAGGGGGGGGGTACGAGCAGTACTTC. Translated, this is CASSYLGGGYEQYF.